One and the same sample provided the 25 T cell receptor beta chains below, sequenced in a study of blood T cells in healthy people across ages. Together with a sample-barcoded 5' primer, a J-beta primer mix was included in a second PCR lasting about 6 to 11 cycles. TCRdb re-derived calls from the 5' RACE reads in MiXCR, one entry per CDR3 protein. Seen here are 1 million to 1.2 million distinct CDR3 sequences, 30% to 40% observed once, and the top ten hold under 15%. The specimen was blood. The receptor source for this set is a man aged 18 to 30 in good health.

This clonotype has just one count. The V and J genes are TRBV20-1 and TRBJ2-3, with 9 bases lining up with TRBD2. Germline V gene data show CDR1 as DFQATT and CDR2 as SNEGSKA (reference sequence). CDR3 length equals 15 residues. V shed 4 bases, J shed 2 bases, and the junction held 7 bases outside the gene matches. CDR3 coding DNA: TGCAGTGCTATGGACAGCGGGGGGAACACAGATACGCAGTATTTT. This gives the protein CSAMDSGGNTDTQYF.

This rearrangement joins TRBV27 to TRBJ2-1; 9 bases line up with TRBD2. The DNA matches TRBJ2-7 better at its end, which makes the J call doubtful. CDR3 length equals 14 residues. The V gene's germline CDR1 is MNHEY and CDR2 SMNVEV (reference sequence). The CDR3 DNA follows: TGTGCCAGCATGCGGGGGGGATATTACAATGAGCAGTACTTC. Encoded protein: CASMRGGYYNEQYF.

Concerning this clonotype: A much larger clone differs from this one at a single base, so this may be a read error. The chain carries TRBV29-1 and TRBJ2-1, with D unclear. Germline V gene lookup returns CDR1 SQVTM and CDR2 ANQGSEA. This CDR3 region has 12 residues. The germline V and J ends were trimmed by 6 bases and 9 bases, with 15 bases remaining between them. In DNA form, the CDR3 reads TGCAGCGTAGCCGAGACATTCAGTGAGCAGTTCTTC. It codes for CSVAETFSEQFF.

This clonotype was found once. This sequence joins TRBV11-2 and TRBJ2-7; D is unclear. The CDR3 loop spans 15 amino acids. Germline CDR1 is SGHAT and CDR2 is FQNNGV. V lost 0 bases to trimming and J lost 2 bases, with 11 bases between them. The CDR3 loop is CASSLESRATYEQYF. The CDR3 DNA follows: TGTGCCAGCAGCTTAGAATCACGGGCAACCTACGAGCAGTACTTC. Combining the CDR3 with reference TRBV11-2 and TRBJ2-7 gives the whole variable domain EAGVAQSPRYKIIEKRQSVAFWCNPISGHATLYWYQQILGQGPKLLIQFQNNGVVDDSQLPKDRFSAERLKGVDSTLKIQPAKLEDSAVYLCASSLESRATYEQYFGPGTRLTVT.

This clonotype was detected a few times. The J gene is TRBJ2-7, the V gene TRBV7-9, with D uncertain. With 2 bases removed from V and 3 bases from J, the gap between germline ends came to 11 bases. The CDR3 loop spans 14 amino acids. CDR1 is SEHNR and CDR2 is FQNEAQ in the germline V gene (reference sequence). The CDR3 loop is CASSLSETYYEQYF. The CDR3 DNA reads TGTGCCAGCAGCTTATCAGAAACCTACTACGAGCAGTACTTC. The full variable domain, completed using reference TRBV7-9 and TRBJ2-7, is DTGVSQNPRHKITKRGQNVTFRCDPISEHNRLYWYRQTLGQGPEFLTYFQNEAQLEKSRLLSDRFSAERPKGSFSTLEIQRTEQGDSAMYLCASSLSETYYEQYFGPGTRLTVT.

The table lists this clonotype with many counts. In DNA, the CDR3 is TGTGCCAGCAGCTTAGGGGGGGGAGGAGAGACCCAGTACTTC. This codes for CASSLGGGGETQYF. V is TRBV13 and J is TRBJ2-5; possible D gene TRBD2, 6 bases. Trimming stripped 0 bases from V and 4 bases from J, with 9 bases between. The CDR3 contains 14 residues. CDR1 is PRHDT and CDR2 is FYEKMQ in the germline V gene (reference sequence).

In its sample, this clonotype was seen a few times. The chain has TRBV5-1 and TRBJ1-1; D gene unclear. With 3 bases removed from V and 3 bases from J, the gap between germline ends came to 18 bases. The germline V gene encodes CDR1 SGHRS and CDR2 YFSETQ. The CDR3 runs 16 residues. CDR3 DNA: TGCGCCAGCAGCTCCAAAAGGACGTATGGGGACACTGAAGCTTTCTTT. It translates to CASSSKRTYGDTEAFF.

The chain combines TRBV19 with TRBJ1-1, with D maybe TRBD1 (6 bases). This CDR3 has 15 residues. The germline V gene has CDR1 LNHDA and CDR2 SQIVND (reference sequence). The V gene lost 10 bases and the J gene lost 3 bases, with 21 bases spanning the gap. The CDR3 DNA sequence: TGTGCCATCTACGAGAACAGGGCCGGGGACACTGAAGCTTTCTTT. The encoded protein is CAIYENRAGDTEAFF. The whole variable domain, remainder taken from reference TRBV19 and TRBJ1-1, is DGGITQSPKYLFRKEGQNVTLSCEQNLNHDAMYWYRQDPGQGLRLIYYSQIVNDFQKGDIAEGYSVSREKKESFPLTVTSAQKNPTAFYLCAIYENRAGDTEAFFGQGTRLTVV.

This clonotype came up many times. This chain joins TRBV11-2 and TRBJ1-2; D gene uncertain. This CDR3 region has 14 residues. Germline V gene sequence: CDR1 SGHAT, CDR2 FQNNGV. V dropped 1 base and J dropped 5 bases, with 11 bases sitting between them. The CDR3 protein is CASSLARGGYGYTF. The CDR3 nucleotides read TGTGCCAGCAGCTTAGCCCGGGGAGGATATGGCTACACCTTC.

The chain joins TRBV7-9 to TRBJ2-4; 13 nucleotides match TRBD2. The end of the DNA fits TRBJ2-7 better, so the J call may be wrong. CDR1 and CDR2 (germline): SEHNR, FQNEAQ (reference sequence). CDR3 length equals 17 residues. The CDR3 region has the DNA TGTGCCAGCAGCTTAGGGGCTGGGACTAGCGGGGCCTACGAGCAGTACTTC. This encodes CASSLGAGTSGAYEQYF.

This clonotype was detected only once. This chain uses TRBV20-1 with TRBJ2-3; D tentatively reads TRBD1 or TRBD2 (6 bases each). V lost 3 bases and J lost 4, with 14 bases in between. This CDR3 has 14 amino acids. Germline values: CDR1 DFQATT, CDR2 SNEGSKA (reference sequence). CDR3 residues: CSARPSGGPDTQYF. The CDR3 DNA reads TGCAGTGCTAGGCCATCTGGGGGGCCAGATACGCAGTATTTT.

This clonotype was seen more than once but under ten times. The rearrangement joins TRBV12-3 or TRBV12-4 to TRBJ2-5, with unresolved D. The V gene lost 7 bases and the J gene lost 3 bases, with 12 bases spanning the gap. The CDR3 length is 13 residues. The CDR3 loop is CASTPIPKETQYF. The CDR3 coding sequence is TGTGCCAGCACCCCGATCCCCAAAGAGACCCAGTACTTC.

The chain joins TRBV5-1 to TRBJ1-2; D is undetermined. With 0 bases removed from V and 2 bases from J, the gap between germline ends came to 8 bases. This CDR3 has 14 residues. CDR1 is SGHRS and CDR2 is YFSETQ in the germline V gene. The CDR3 sequence: CASSLGAENYGYTF. Here the CDR3 DNA reads TGCGCCAGCAGCTTGGGGGCGGAGAACTATGGCTACACCTTC.

The CDR3 DNA reads TGTGCCAGCAGCCACGGGAGGCGCGCCACTGAAGCTTTCTTT. It encodes CASSHGRRATEAFF. The chain couples TRBV6-2 or TRBV6-3 to TRBJ1-1; D uncertain. Looked up from germline, CDR1 is MNHEY and CDR2 is SVGEGT. This CDR3 comprises 14 residues. Trimming removed 6 bases at V and 4 bases at J, with 15 bases between.

This clonotype has more than one count but fewer than ten. V gene TRBV6-6 combines with J gene TRBJ1-2; 7 nucleotides align to TRBD1. From germline, CDR1 is MNHNY and CDR2 SVGAGI (reference sequence). The length of the CDR3 is 15 residues. With 6 bases clipped from V and 2 bases from J, the junction kept 9 bases outside the gene matches. CDR3 coding DNA: TGTGCCAGCAGAAGGTCTTTAGGGGGCAACTATGGCTACACCTTC. Its protein is CASRRSLGGNYGYTF.

The chain couples TRBV6-4 to TRBJ2-5, with TRBD2 matching over 11 bases. J gave up 11 bases and V 6 bases, and 14 bases lay outside the gene matches. CDR3 size: 15 residues. Germline CDR1 is MRHNA and CDR2 is SNTAGT. CDR3 coding DNA: TGTGCCAGCAGCGGTATAGCGGGGGGGCGGAATGAGCAGTACTTC. It encodes CASSGIAGGRNEQYF.

The rearrangement uses TRBV24-1 and TRBJ2-3; possible D gene TRBD1, 6 bases. Germline V CDR1 and CDR2: KGHDR, SFDVKD. This CDR3 region has 18 residues. Trimming shortened V by 3 bases and J by 0 bases, and 18 bases separated the two germline ends. CDR3 bases: TGTGCCACCAGTGATGCCAACCGGGACATATCTAGCACAGATACGCAGTATTTT. It translates to CATSDANRDISSTDTQYF.

The rearrangement joins TRBV7-9 to TRBJ2-2; TRBD1 is a possible D gene (6 bases). V shed 5 bases and J shed 4 bases, with 11 bases lying between them. Germline CDR1 reads SEHNR; CDR2 reads FQNEAQ (reference sequence). The CDR3 runs to 14 residues. The CDR3: CASSLGQTTGELFF. In DNA form, the CDR3 reads TGTGCCAGCAGCCTAGGACAGACCACCGGGGAGCTGTTTTTT.

This clonotype was found a few times. The chain combines TRBV10-3 with TRBJ1-1; tentative D call: TRBD1 (6 bases). V was trimmed by 0 bases and J by 6 bases, leaving 14 bases between them. Germline V lookup: CDR1 ENHRY, CDR2 SYGVKD. The CDR3 is made up of 15 amino acids. The CDR3 protein is CAISESYGGRSEAFF. Written as DNA, the CDR3 is TGTGCCATCAGTGAGTCATATGGGGGCCGATCTGAAGCTTTCTTT.

This clonotype has only a few counts. The chain uses TRBV4-1 and TRBJ2-3; 12 bases line up with TRBD2. Germline values: CDR1 MGHRA, CDR2 YSYEKL. V lost 0 bases and J lost 0; bases outside the gene matches: 16. The CDR3 has 22 amino acids. In nucleotides, the CDR3 is TGCGCCAGCAGCCAAGAAATACTAGCGGGGGGCCTTTACCGTGCTAGCACAGATACGCAGTATTTT. Translating it yields CASSQEILAGGLYRASTDTQYF.

The chain links TRBV29-1 to TRBJ1-2; D is unclear. The germline V and J ends were trimmed by 1 base and 8 bases, with 17 bases remaining between them. CDR3 size: 14 residues. Germline lookup yields CDR1 SQVTM and CDR2 ANQGSEA. The CDR3 is CSVEGGSRKRGYTF. CDR3 coding DNA: TGCAGCGTTGAAGGCGGGTCTCGGAAAAGAGGCTACACCTTC.

The gene calls are TRBV10-3 and TRBJ2-1; D not resolved. The CDR3 runs to 11 residues. V lost 1 base, J lost 8 bases, and 3 bases lay in between. Germline CDR1 ENHRY, CDR2 SYGVKD. CDR3 loop: CAISEYDEQFF. CDR3 DNA: TGTGCCATCAGTGAGTATGATGAGCAGTTCTTC.

This chain joins TRBV11-1 and TRBJ2-1; 8 nucleotides line up with TRBD2. Trimming removed 2 bases from V and 3 bases from J; junction bases left unmatched: 3. The CDR3 has 15 residues. The germline CDR1 and CDR2 sequences are SGHAT and FQDESV (reference sequence). The CDR3 nucleotides are TGTGCCAGCAGCTTACGGCGGGGGGACTACAATGAGCAGTTCTTC. It translates to CASSLRRGDYNEQFF.

The chain uses TRBV9 and TRBJ2-3; no firm D call. Deletions cut 4 bases from V and 4 bases from J, with 16 bases between. The CDR3 is made up of 15 amino acids. Germline CDR1 SGDLS, CDR2 YYNGEE. DNA for the CDR3: TGTGCCAGCAGCCCTCAGGATAGTAGGGCAGATACGCAGTATTTT. Its protein is CASSPQDSRADTQYF.

This clonotype was detected a few times. V usage is TRBV2 and J usage is TRBJ2-7, with D possibly TRBD2 on 5 matching bases. The J call is uncertain, as TRBJ2-5 better fits the DNA end. The CDR3 has 15 residues. Per germline, CDR1 SNHLY and CDR2 FYNNEI. The CDR3 DNA reads TGTGCCAGCAGTGAAAAGGGCAGGAGGTCAGAGACCCAGTACTTC. Encoded protein: CASSEKGRRSETQYF.